A single T cell receptor (beta chain) is shown here with its context. Antigen: not known. The sample belongs to a study of T-cell reconstitution after alpha-beta-depleted transplantation in children. Broader study findings: Once a year had passed after transplant, T-cell counts and diversity came mostly from newly produced T cells.

Germline V gene sequence: CDR1 SEHNR, CDR2 FQNEAQ (reference sequence). The CDR3 is 13 amino acids. The trim removed 5 bases at V and 9 bases at J, leaving 7 bases unmatched. As it was prepared, the TCRbeta library received unique molecular identifiers. One entry per CDR3 protein results from TCRdb running MiXCR on the PCR reads. The sample comprises about 1,000,000 distinct CDR3 sequences, roughly 29% of which are singletons, and 25% to 35% rests with the top ten. The source material was PBMCs, mostly from graft donor cells, sampled 360 days after TCRalphabeta/CD19-depleted stem cell transplant. The receptor's source is a boy less than two years old who had a stem cell transplant for SCID, so the T cells may come from the graft donor. The J gene is TRBJ2-1, the V gene TRBV7-9; 7 nucleotides line up with TRBD1. This CDR3 is CASSRWDSGEQFF. In nucleotides, the CDR3 is TGTGCCAGCAGCCGCTGGGACAGTGGTGAGCAGTTCTTC.